This T cell receptor (beta chain) was sequenced during a study of vaccination effects on CD4 cells after COVID-19. Germline CDR1 reads SGDLS; CDR2 reads YYNGEE. The CDR3 length is 14 residues. Trimming left V 3 bases short and J 0 bases short, with 6 bases between. Worth noting for this clone: Its target is unknown.

Before any sequencing was done, the ViraFEST assay used viral peptide pools to expand antigen-specific CD4+ T cells. Culturing for approximately 10 days preceded CD4+ T cell isolation. Each participant was given two doses of one vaccine (BNT162b2 or mRNA-1273). Peptides at around 9.9 ug/ml and IL-2 at about 9.8 IU/ml were added to around 2 million PBMC per well. The method was immunoSEQ multiplex PCR; TCRdb's version includes in-frame clones alone and lacks a portion of them. The sample holds approximately 15,000 clones, roughly 70% seen once. The starting material was CD4+ T cells from PBMCs cultured with HCoV-NL63 spike peptides, obtained after COVID-19 vaccination. This sequence originates from a human donor who received a COVID-19 vaccine. The chain links TRBV9 to TRBJ2-2; the D gene is possibly TRBD2 (6 bases). CDR3 nucleotides: TGTGCCAGCAGCGGGGGGGCGAACACCGGGGAGCTGTTTTTT. Translation gives CASSGGANTGELFF.